Reported below is one T cell receptor beta chain. The sample is drawn from a study of CD8 T cells in Susac syndrome. RNA, at about 0.45 to 1 ug, was reverse transcribed with random hexamers. The method of amplification for TCR beta CDR3 was immunoSEQ multiplex PCR, covering 54 Vbeta and 13 Jbeta. TCRdb processed the immunoSEQ multiplex PCR reads anew with MiXCR; each CDR3 protein has one entry. The sample yields roughly 130,000 distinct CDR3 sequences, 95% to 96% seen once. Germline V gene lookup returns CDR1 SQVTM and CDR2 ANQGSEA. This CDR3 contains 11 residues. V was trimmed by 4 bases and J by 6 bases, leaving 9 bases between them. Sequencing of TCR beta, carried out with a high-throughput approach, was applied to CD8+ and CD4+ T cells from the blood. While CD8+ and CD4+ T cells were isolated negatively, TEMRA cells were enriched by FACS.

The J gene is TRBJ1-2, the V gene TRBV29-1; no definite D call. Sequenced input: CD4+ T cells from PBMCs. This clonotype was obtained from a human donor with Susac syndrome. The CDR3 reads CSVVSGNGYTF. The CDR3 DNA sequence: TGCAGCGTTGTCAGCGGGAATGGCTACACCTTC.